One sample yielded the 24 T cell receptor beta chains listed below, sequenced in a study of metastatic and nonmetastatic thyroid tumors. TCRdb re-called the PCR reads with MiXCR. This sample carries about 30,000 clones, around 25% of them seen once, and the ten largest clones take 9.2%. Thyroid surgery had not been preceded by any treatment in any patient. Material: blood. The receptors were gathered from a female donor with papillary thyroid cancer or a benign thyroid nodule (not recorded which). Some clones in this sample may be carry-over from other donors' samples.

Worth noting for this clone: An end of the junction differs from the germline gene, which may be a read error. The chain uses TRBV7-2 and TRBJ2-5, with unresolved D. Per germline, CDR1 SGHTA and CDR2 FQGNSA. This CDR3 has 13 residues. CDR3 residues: CASCFAREETQYF. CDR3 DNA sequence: TGTGCCAGCTGCTTTGCCAGAGAAGAGACCCAGTACTTC.

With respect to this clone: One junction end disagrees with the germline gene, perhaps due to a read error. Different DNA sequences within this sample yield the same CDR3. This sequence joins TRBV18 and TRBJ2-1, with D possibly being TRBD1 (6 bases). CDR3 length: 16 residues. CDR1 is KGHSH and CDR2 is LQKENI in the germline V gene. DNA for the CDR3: TGTGCGAGCTCACCACCTGGACAGCGATCCTACAATGAGCAGTTCTTC. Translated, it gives CASSPPGQRSYNEQFF.

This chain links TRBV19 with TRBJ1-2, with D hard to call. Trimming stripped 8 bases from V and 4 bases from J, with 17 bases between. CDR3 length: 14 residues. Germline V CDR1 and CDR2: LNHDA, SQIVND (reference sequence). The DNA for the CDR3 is TGTGCCAGTGCCCCGGGAAGGGAGGGCTATGGCTACACCTTC. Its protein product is CASAPGREGYGYTF.

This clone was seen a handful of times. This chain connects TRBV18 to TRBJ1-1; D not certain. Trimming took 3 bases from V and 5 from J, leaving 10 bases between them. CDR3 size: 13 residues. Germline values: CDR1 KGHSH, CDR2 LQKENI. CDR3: CASSPEGLTEAFF. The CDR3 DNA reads TGTGCCAGCTCACCTGAGGGCTTGACTGAAGCTTTCTTT.

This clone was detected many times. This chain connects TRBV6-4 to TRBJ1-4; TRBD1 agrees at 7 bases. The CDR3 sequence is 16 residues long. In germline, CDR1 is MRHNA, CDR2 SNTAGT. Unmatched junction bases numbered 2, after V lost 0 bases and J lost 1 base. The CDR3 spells CASSDSGTETNEKLFF. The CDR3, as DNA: TGTGCCAGCAGTGACTCGGGGACAGAAACTAATGAAAAACTGTTTTTT.

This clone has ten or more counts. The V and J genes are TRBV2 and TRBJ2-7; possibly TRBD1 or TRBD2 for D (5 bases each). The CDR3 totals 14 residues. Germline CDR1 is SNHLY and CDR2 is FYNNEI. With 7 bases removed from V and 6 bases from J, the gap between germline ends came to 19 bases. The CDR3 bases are TGTGCCAGCAAGGCTACGGGGACGCTTAGCGAGCAGTACTTC. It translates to CASKATGTLSEQYF.

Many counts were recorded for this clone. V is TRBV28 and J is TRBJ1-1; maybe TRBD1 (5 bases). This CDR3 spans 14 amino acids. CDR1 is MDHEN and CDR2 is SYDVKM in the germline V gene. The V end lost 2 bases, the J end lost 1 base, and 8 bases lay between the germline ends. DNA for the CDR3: TGTGCCAGCAGTTTACAGGGTAGGAACACTGAAGCTTTCTTT. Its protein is CASSLQGRNTEAFF.

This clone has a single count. The CDR3 coding sequence is TGTGCCTGGAGTCGGGGACTCTTGGACACTGAAGCTTTCTTT. Its protein is CAWSRGLLDTEAFF. The rearrangement links TRBV30 to TRBJ1-1; perhaps TRBD1 as D (5 bases). The V gene lost 2 bases and the J gene lost 3 bases, with 13 bases spanning the gap. Germline CDR1 and CDR2: GTSNPN and SVGIG (reference sequence). The CDR3 consists of 14 residues.

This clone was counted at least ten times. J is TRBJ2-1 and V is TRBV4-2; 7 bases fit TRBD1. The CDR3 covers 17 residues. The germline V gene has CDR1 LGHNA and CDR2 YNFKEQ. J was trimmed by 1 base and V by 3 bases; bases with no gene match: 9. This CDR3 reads CASSQVQGPTSYNEQFF. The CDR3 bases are TGTGCCAGCAGCCAGGTACAGGGGCCCACTTCCTACAATGAGCAGTTCTTC.

CDR3 amino acids: CASSFGSTEAFF. The CDR3 region has the DNA TGTGCCAGCAGTTTCGGCTCGACTGAAGCTTTCTTT. The V and J genes are TRBV12-3 or TRBV12-4 and TRBJ1-1, with D unresolved. V dropped 3 bases and J dropped 5 bases, with 7 bases sitting between them. The CDR3 sequence is 12 residues long.

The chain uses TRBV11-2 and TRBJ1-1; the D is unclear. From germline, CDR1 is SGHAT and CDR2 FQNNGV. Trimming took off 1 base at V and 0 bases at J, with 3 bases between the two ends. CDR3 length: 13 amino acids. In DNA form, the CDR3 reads TGTGCCAGCAGCTTAGTTGTGAACACTGAAGCTTTCTTT. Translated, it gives CASSLVVNTEAFF.

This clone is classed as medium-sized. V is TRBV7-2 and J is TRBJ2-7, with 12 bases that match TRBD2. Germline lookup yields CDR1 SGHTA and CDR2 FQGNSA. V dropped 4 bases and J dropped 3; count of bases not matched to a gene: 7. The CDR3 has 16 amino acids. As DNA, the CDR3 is TGTGCCAGCAGCTCCTCGCTAGCGGGAGGGATCTACGAGCAGTACTTC. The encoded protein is CASSSSLAGGIYEQYF.

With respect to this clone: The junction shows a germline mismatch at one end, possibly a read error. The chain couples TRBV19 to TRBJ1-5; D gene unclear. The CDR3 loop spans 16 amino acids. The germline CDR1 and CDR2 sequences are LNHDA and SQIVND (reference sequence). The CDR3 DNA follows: TGTGCCGGTAGTATTGGAGACTCCCGAAGCAATCAGCCCCAGCATTTT. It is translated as CAGSIGDSRSNQPQHF.

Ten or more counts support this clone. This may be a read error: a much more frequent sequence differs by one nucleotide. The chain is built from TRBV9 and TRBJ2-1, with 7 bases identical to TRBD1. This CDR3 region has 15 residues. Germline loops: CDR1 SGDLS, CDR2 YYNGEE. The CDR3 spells CASSVEGGVWNEQLF. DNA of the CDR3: TGTGCCAGCAGCGTGGAAGGGGGCGTTTGGAATGAGCAGCTCTTC.

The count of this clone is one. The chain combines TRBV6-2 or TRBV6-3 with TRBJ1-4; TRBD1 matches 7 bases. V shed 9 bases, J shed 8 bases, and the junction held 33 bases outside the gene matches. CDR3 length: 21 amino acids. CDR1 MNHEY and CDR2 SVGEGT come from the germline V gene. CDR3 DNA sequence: TGTGCCAGGAGTCCGCTACTCGGATCCGGGACAGTGCGAAGAGTTGGAGAAAAACTGTTTTTT. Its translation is CARSPLLGSGTVRRVGEKLFF.

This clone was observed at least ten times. DNA for the CDR3: TGTGCCAGCAGCCTCCTATCCGCCGAGCAGTTCTTC. Translation: CASSLLSAEQFF. This sequence joins TRBV4-2 and TRBJ2-1, with D unclear. With 4 bases removed from V and 10 bases from J, the gap between germline ends came to 11 bases. The CDR3 totals 12 residues. Germline V lookup: CDR1 LGHNA, CDR2 YNFKEQ.

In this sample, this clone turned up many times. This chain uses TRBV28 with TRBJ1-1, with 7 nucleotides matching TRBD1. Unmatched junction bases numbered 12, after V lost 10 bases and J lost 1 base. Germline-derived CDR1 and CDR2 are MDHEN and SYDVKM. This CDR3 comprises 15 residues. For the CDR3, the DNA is TGTGCCACCATTCTGTGGACAGGATCGAACACTGAAGCTTTCTTT. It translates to CATILWTGSNTEAFF.

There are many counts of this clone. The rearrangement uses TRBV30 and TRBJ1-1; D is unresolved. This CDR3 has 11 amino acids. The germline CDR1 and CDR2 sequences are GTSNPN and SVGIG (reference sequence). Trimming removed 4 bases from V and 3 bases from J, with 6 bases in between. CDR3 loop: CAWIGDTEAFF. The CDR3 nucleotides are TGTGCCTGGATTGGGGACACTGAAGCTTTCTTT.

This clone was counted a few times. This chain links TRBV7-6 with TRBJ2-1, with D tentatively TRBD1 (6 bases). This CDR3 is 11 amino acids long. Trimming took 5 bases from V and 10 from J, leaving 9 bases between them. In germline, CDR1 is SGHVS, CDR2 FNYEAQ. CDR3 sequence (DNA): TGTGCCAGCAGCCCCGGGACAGAGCAGTTCTTC. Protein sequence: CASSPGTEQFF.

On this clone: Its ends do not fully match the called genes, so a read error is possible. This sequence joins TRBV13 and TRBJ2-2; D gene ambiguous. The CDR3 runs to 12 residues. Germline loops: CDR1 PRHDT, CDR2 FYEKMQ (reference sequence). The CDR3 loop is CASSRFDGELFF. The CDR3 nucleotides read TGTGCAAGCAGCCGTTTCGACGGGGAGCTGTTTTTT.

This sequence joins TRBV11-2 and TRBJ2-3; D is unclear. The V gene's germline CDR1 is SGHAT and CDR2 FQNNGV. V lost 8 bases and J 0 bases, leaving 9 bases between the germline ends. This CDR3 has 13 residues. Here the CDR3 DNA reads TGTGCCAGCCAGGATTTAAGCACAGATACGCAGTATTTT. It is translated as CASQDLSTDTQYF.

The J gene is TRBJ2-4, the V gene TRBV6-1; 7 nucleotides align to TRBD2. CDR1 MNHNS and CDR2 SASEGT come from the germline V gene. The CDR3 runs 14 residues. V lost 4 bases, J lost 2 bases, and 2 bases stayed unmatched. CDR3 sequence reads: CASSGGGTKNIQYF. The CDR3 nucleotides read TGTGCCAGCAGTGGGGGGGGTACCAAAAACATTCAGTACTTC.

Written as DNA, the CDR3 is TGTGCCAGCAGTTTGAGTCCACAGCCTTATAATTCACCCCTCCACTTT. Translation: CASSLSPQPYNSPLHF. The V and J genes are TRBV6-5 and TRBJ1-6; D uncertain. The CDR3 runs 16 residues. V dropped 4 bases and J dropped 4 bases, with 14 bases sitting between them. In germline, CDR1 is MNHEY, CDR2 SVGAGI.

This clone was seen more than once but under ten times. The CDR3 DNA follows: TGTGCCAGCACTGACAAGTACTATGGCTACACCTTC. It yields the protein CASTDKYYGYTF. This sequence joins TRBV6-1 and TRBJ1-2; D remains ambiguous. The CDR3 runs to 12 residues. Germline CDR1 and CDR2: MNHNS and SASEGT. Trimming removed 7 bases from V and 3 bases from J, with 9 bases in between.